The 18 T cell receptor beta chains reported below all come from one sample, sequenced in a study of T cells after yellow fever vaccination. TCRdb re-derived calls from the 5' RACE reads in MiXCR, one entry per CDR3 protein. The table has about 230,000 distinct CDR3 sequences, roughly 6.2% seen once. This sample comprised CD4+ T cells sorted from PBMCs, obtained on the day of the yellow fever booster vaccination. The source is a young man who received the YFV17D yellow fever vaccine.

This sequence joins TRBV18 and TRBJ1-4; D perhaps matches TRBD1 (6 bases). Trimming cost V 3 bases and J 5 bases, with 10 bases left between them. In germline, CDR1 is KGHSH, CDR2 LQKENI. The CDR3 has 14 residues. The CDR3 here is CASSPGHGNEKLFF. The CDR3 DNA is TGTGCCAGCTCACCGGGACATGGAAATGAAAAACTGTTTTTT.

In its sample, this clonotype was seen many times. The V and J genes are TRBV29-1 and TRBJ2-1; maybe TRBD2 (5 bases). V was pared by 4 bases and J by 10 bases, with 14 bases between. The CDR3 is made up of 12 amino acids. Germline CDR1 reads SQVTM; CDR2 reads ANQGSEA. This chain's CDR3 is CSVGARVDEQFF. CDR3 coding DNA: TGCAGCGTTGGGGCGAGGGTTGACGAGCAGTTCTTC.

CDR3 loop: CASSLGDRASGRADPYEQYF. DNA for the CDR3: TGTGCCAGCAGCTTAGGGGATCGGGCTAGCGGGAGGGCCGACCCCTACGAGCAGTACTTC. The chain recombines TRBV11-2 with TRBJ2-7, with 12 positions matching TRBD2. The CDR3 sequence is 20 residues long. The germline CDR1 and CDR2 sequences are SGHAT and FQNNGV. V lost 1 base and J lost 2; bases outside the gene matches: 15.

In its sample, this clonotype was seen once. CDR3 loop: CASSQDVSGRWAGHETQYF. CDR3 sequence (DNA): TGCGCCAGCAGCCAAGATGTGTCAGGGAGGTGGGCAGGACACGAGACCCAGTACTTC. The gene calls are TRBV4-3 and TRBJ2-5, with a tentative D call TRBD2 (6 bases). V lost 0 bases to trimming and J lost 5 bases, with 25 bases between them. CDR3 length: 19 residues. CDR1 is LGHNA, CDR2 YSLEER, per germline.

There are a few counts of this clonotype. The chain employs TRBV6-5 and TRBJ2-5; 8 positions agree with TRBD2. Trimming took 4 bases from V and 3 from J; bases not matched to a gene: 10. From germline, CDR1 is MNHEY and CDR2 SVGAGI. CDR3 length equals 16 residues. The CDR3: CASSSRSGSFEETQYF. CDR3 bases: TGTGCCAGCAGTTCAAGAAGCGGGAGCTTTGAAGAGACCCAGTACTTC.

Only a few counts were recorded for this clonotype. V usage is TRBV11-2 and J usage is TRBJ2-7, with 7 bases fitting TRBD2. The V and J ends lost 9 bases and 2 bases, in that order; junction bases with no gene match: 7. This CDR3 region has 13 residues. Germline values: CDR1 SGHAT, CDR2 FQNNGV. The CDR3 coding sequence is TGTGCCAGTACTCTAAGCGGGGCCTACGAGCAGTACTTC. The encoded protein is CASTLSGAYEQYF.

Remarks on this clonotype: Just one base apart from a much larger clone, this may be a read error. The chain joins TRBV12-3 or TRBV12-4 to TRBJ2-1; 8 bases fit TRBD2. CDR3 length: 16 residues. CDR3 coding DNA: TGTGCCAGCAGCTCTATCAGCGGGAGCTCCTACAATGCGCAGTTCTTC. Translated, it gives CASSSISGSSYNAQFF.

This clonotype has more than one count but fewer than ten. The chain links TRBV5-1 to TRBJ2-4; 7 nucleotides align to TRBD2. Germline-derived CDR1 and CDR2 are SGHRS and YFSETQ. The CDR3 consists of 17 residues. Trimming cost V 3 bases and J 8 bases; bases outside gene matches: 17. The CDR3 region has the DNA TGCGCCAGCAGCTCCACAGTAGGGAGGGCCAGTGGAGACATTCAGTACTTC. Translation gives CASSSTVGRASGDIQYF.

In this sample, this clonotype turned up many times. The genes are TRBV2 and TRBJ2-5, with a weak D call TRBD2 (5 bases). V lost 7 bases, J lost 1 base, and 10 bases lay in between. The germline CDR1 and CDR2 sequences are SNHLY and FYNNEI. The CDR3 contains 13 residues. CDR3 sequence reads: CASTGGLQETQYF. CDR3 nucleotide sequence: TGTGCCAGCACCGGCGGACTCCAAGAGACCCAGTACTTC.

This clonotype was observed a handful of times. The rearrangement uses TRBV18 and TRBJ2-7; TRBD1 might be the D (5 bases). Trimming removed 3 bases from V and 0 bases from J, with 9 bases in between. Looked up from germline, CDR1 is KGHSH and CDR2 is LQKENI. The length of the CDR3 is 14 residues. CDR3 protein: CASSPFRGSYEQYF. CDR3 coding DNA: TGTGCCAGCTCACCGTTTAGGGGCTCCTACGAGCAGTACTTC.

This clonotype was observed at least ten times. The V and J genes are TRBV12-3 or TRBV12-4 and TRBJ2-5; D uncertain. V gave up 6 bases and J gave up 5 bases, with 16 bases separating them. The CDR3 consists of 14 residues. DNA of the CDR3: TGTGCCAGCAGCAACAGAAACTTGCCGGAGACCCAGTACTTC. Protein product: CASSNRNLPETQYF.

This clonotype was observed a few times. The chain links TRBV7-2 to TRBJ2-3; no definite D call. The CDR3 runs to 17 residues. V was cut by 5 bases and J by 0 bases, with 18 bases left in between. From germline, CDR1 is SGHTA and CDR2 FQGNSA. CDR3 protein: CASSPKSKRSSTDTQYF. DNA of the CDR3: TGTGCCAGCAGCCCGAAATCCAAACGGTCTAGCACAGATACGCAGTATTTT. Full variable domain (missing parts from reference TRBV7-2 and TRBJ2-3): GAGVSQSPSNKVTEKGKDVELRCDPISGHTALYWYRQSLGQGLEFLIYFQGNSAPDKSGLPSDRFSAERTGGSVSTLTIQRTQQEDSAVYLCASSPKSKRSSTDTQYFGPGTRLTVL.

This chain connects TRBV24-1 to TRBJ2-3; 8 bases are a match to TRBD2. This CDR3 spans 17 amino acids. The V gene's germline CDR1 is KGHDR and CDR2 SFDVKD. V dropped 4 bases and J dropped 3; count of bases not matched to a gene: 11. The CDR3 nucleotides read TGTGCCACCAGTGACCCTCCGAGTAGCGGGGTGACAGATACGCAGTATTTT. Protein product: CATSDPPSSGVTDTQYF.

For this clonotype: A much larger clone differs from this one at a single base, so this may be a read error. This sequence joins TRBV6-6 and TRBJ2-7; D is unresolved. The CDR3 is 11 amino acids. V was pared by 7 bases and J by 4 bases, with 8 bases between. CDR1 is MNHNY, CDR2 SVGAGI, per germline (reference sequence). The CDR3 region is CASKRGYEQYF. The CDR3, as DNA: TGTGCCAGCAAACGAGGATACGAGCAGTACTTC.

V is TRBV7-2 and J is TRBJ2-1; D gene uncertain. The CDR3 length is 16 residues. Germline lookup yields CDR1 SGHTA and CDR2 FQGNSA. V was cut by 1 base and J by 0 bases, with 10 bases left in between. The CDR3 loop is CASSLVEASSYNEQFF. The CDR3 DNA follows: TGTGCCAGCAGCTTAGTTGAGGCCAGCTCCTACAATGAGCAGTTCTTC.

The chain employs TRBV5-1 and TRBJ1-4; D unclear. Deletions cut 2 bases from V and 8 bases from J, with 16 bases between. The germline CDR1 and CDR2 sequences are SGHRS and YFSETQ. The CDR3 runs to 15 residues. For the CDR3, the DNA is TGCGCCAGCAGCTTTTCCGGTGGGCCGCAAGAAAAACTGTTTTTT. It yields the protein CASSFSGGPQEKLFF.

The CDR3 spells CASSILGQGFTDTQYF. For the CDR3, the DNA is TGTGCCAGTAGTATCCTTGGACAGGGCTTCACAGATACGCAGTATTTT. The chain couples TRBV19 to TRBJ2-3; 8 bases map to TRBD1. This CDR3 has 16 amino acids. Germline loops: CDR1 LNHDA, CDR2 SQIVND (reference sequence). V gave up 3 bases and J gave up 2 bases; unmatched junction bases: 7.

This clonotype was observed at least ten times. The chain uses TRBV10-3 and TRBJ2-7, with TRBD1 matching over 10 bases. The germline V gene has CDR1 ENHRY and CDR2 SYGVKD. With V trimmed by 7 bases and J by 2 bases, 5 bases remained unmatched. The CDR3 totals 14 residues. CDR3 amino acids: CAITGDRGTYEQYF. The CDR3 nucleotides read TGTGCCATCACCGGGGACAGGGGTACCTACGAGCAGTACTTC.